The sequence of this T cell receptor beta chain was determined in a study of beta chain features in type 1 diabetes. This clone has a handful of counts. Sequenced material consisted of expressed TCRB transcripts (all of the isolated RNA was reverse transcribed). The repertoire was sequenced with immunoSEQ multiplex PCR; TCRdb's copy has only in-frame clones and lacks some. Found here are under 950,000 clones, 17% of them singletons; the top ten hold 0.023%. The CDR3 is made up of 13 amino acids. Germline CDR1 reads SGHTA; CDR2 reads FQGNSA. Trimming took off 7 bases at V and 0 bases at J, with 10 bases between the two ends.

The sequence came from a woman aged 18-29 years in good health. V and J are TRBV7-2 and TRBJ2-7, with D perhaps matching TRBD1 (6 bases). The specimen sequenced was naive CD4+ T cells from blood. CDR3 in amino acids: CASKGGDSYEQYF. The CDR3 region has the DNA TGTGCCAGCAAAGGGGGTGACTCCTACGAGCAGTACTTC. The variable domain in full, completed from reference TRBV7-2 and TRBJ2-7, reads GAGVSQSPSNKVTEKGKDVELRCDPISGHTALYWYRQSLGQGLEFLIYFQGNSAPDKSGLPSDRFSAERTGGSVSTLTIQRTQQEDSAVYLCASKGGDSYEQYFGPGTRLTVT.